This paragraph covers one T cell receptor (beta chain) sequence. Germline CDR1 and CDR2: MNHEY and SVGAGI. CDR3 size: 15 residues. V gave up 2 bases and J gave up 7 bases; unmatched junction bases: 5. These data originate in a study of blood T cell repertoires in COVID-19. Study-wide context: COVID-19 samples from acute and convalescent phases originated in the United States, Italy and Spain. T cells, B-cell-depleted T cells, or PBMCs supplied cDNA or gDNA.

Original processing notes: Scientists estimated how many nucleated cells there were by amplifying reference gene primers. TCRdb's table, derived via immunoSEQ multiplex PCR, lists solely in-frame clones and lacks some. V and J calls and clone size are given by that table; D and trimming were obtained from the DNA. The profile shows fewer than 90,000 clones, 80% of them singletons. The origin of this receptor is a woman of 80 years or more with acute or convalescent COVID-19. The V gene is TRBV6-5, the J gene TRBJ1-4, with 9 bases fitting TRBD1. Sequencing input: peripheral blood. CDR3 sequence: CASSYRGQGIEKLFF. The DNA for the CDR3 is TGTGCCAGCAGTTACAGGGGACAGGGCATTGAAAAACTGTTTTTT.